The 24 T cell receptor beta chains below were found in one sample sequenced in a study of human T cells and chemical hapten exposure. TCRdb called the RACE reads again in MiXCR, with one record for every CDR3 protein. The sample lists around 300,000 distinct CDR3 sequences; approximately 5.8% were seen once. Indicated time point: pre-sensitization, week 0. The treatment here: therapeutic diphenylcyclopropenone sensitization with weekly scalp DPC. The sequencing here drew on whole blood, taken in connection with sensitization to the hapten diphenylcyclopropenone (DPC). These receptors all come from a woman between 18 and 29 years old with alopecia areata. Some clones in this sample may be carry-over from other donors' samples.

This clonotype was counted a few times. This chain uses TRBV27 with TRBJ2-1; D remains unclear. Looked up from germline, CDR1 is MNHEY and CDR2 is SMNVEV (reference sequence). The CDR3 totals 15 residues. The V and J ends lost 3 bases and 4 bases respectively, with 13 bases between them. The CDR3 loop is CASSFRSTLYNEQFF. The CDR3 DNA follows: TGTGCCAGCAGTTTCCGCAGTACTCTTTACAATGAGCAGTTCTTC.

This rearrangement joins TRBV4-1 to TRBJ1-4; no definite D call. Trimming removed 2 bases from V and 2 bases from J, with 12 bases in between. Germline V CDR1 and CDR2: MGHRA, YSYEKL. The CDR3 loop spans 16 amino acids. In DNA form, the CDR3 reads TGCGCCAGCAGCCAATCTCCGACACAGACTAATGAAAAACTGTTTTTT. Protein sequence: CASSQSPTQTNEKLFF.

The chain joins TRBV5-6 to TRBJ1-1, with D maybe TRBD1 (5 bases). V was pared by 3 bases and J by 6 bases, with 15 bases between. Per germline, CDR1 SGHDT and CDR2 YYEEEE. The length of the CDR3 is 14 residues. The CDR3 DNA follows: TGTGCCAGCAGCTCGTACCCAGGGTACCCTGAAGCTTTCTTT. Translated, it gives CASSSYPGYPEAFF.

This clonotype was counted at least ten times. The chain has TRBV4-3 and TRBJ1-5; no firm D call. The CDR3 sequence is 15 residues long. Trimming shortened V by 0 bases and J by 1 base, and 7 bases separated the two germline ends. Germline V gene sequence: CDR1 LGHNA, CDR2 YSLEER. The CDR3: CASSQDDGSNQPQHF. In nucleotides, the CDR3 is TGCGCCAGCAGCCAAGATGACGGGAGCAATCAGCCCCAGCATTTT.

The chain combines TRBV7-9 with TRBJ1-2; no clear D gene. CDR3 size: 13 residues. Germline values: CDR1 SEHNR, CDR2 FQNEAQ (reference sequence). V was cut by 8 bases and J by 7 bases, with 17 bases left in between. The CDR3 loop is CASGLNEGGGYTF. DNA of the CDR3: TGTGCCAGCGGATTGAACGAGGGCGGTGGCTACACCTTC.

This clonotype was observed a handful of times. The rearrangement uses TRBV28 and TRBJ2-1; unclear D gene. V was pared by 4 bases and J by 6 bases, with 13 bases between. Looked up from germline, CDR1 is MDHEN and CDR2 is SYDVKM. CDR3 length: 14 amino acids. The CDR3 region is CASSYATLGNEQFF. The CDR3 bases are TGTGCCAGCAGTTATGCCACGTTGGGCAATGAGCAGTTCTTC. The full variable domain, completed using reference TRBV28 and TRBJ2-1, is DVKVTQSSRYLVKRTGEKVFLECVQDMDHENMFWYRQDPGLGLRLIYFSYDVKMKEKGDIPEGYSVSREKKERFSLILESASTNQTSMYLCASSYATLGNEQFFGPGTRLTVL.

This clonotype was detected ten times or more. CDR3 protein: CSAERDSRPYEQYF. CDR3 DNA sequence: TGCAGTGCCGAGAGGGACTCCCGCCCCTACGAGCAGTACTTC. The V and J genes are TRBV20-1 and TRBJ2-7; possibly TRBD2 for D (6 bases). The CDR3 length is 14 residues. V shed 6 bases and J shed 2 bases, with 17 bases lying between them. From germline, CDR1 is DFQATT and CDR2 SNEGSKA (reference sequence).

Many counts were recorded for this clonotype. V usage is TRBV20-1 and J usage is TRBJ1-1; TRBD1 matches at 9 bases. The CDR3 spans 14 residues. V lost 3 bases to trimming and J lost 0 bases; unmatched junction nucleotides: 2. CDR1 is DFQATT, CDR2 SNEGSKA, per germline (reference sequence). Written as DNA, the CDR3 is TGCAGTGCTAGGGACAGGGGCATGAACACTGAAGCTTTCTTT. The encoded protein is CSARDRGMNTEAFF.

The CDR3 DNA follows: TGTGCCAGCAGTGCGAGGAGAGGGCAGTTCTTC. Its protein is CASSARRGQFF. This chain uses TRBV6-2 or TRBV6-3 with TRBJ2-1, with D hard to call. Trimming removed 5 bases from V and 12 bases from J, with 11 bases in between. There are 11 residues in the CDR3. Germline assignment: CDR1 MNHEY and CDR2 SVGEGT.

V is TRBV6-2 or TRBV6-3 and J is TRBJ2-2; D is possibly TRBD1 or TRBD2 (5 bases each). CDR1 MNHEY and CDR2 SVGEGT come from the germline V gene. The ends were cut back, 0 bases at V and 4 bases at J, with 12 bases in the middle. This CDR3 is built from 16 residues. The CDR3 DNA follows: TGTGCCAGCAGTTACTCGTCGGGGCGCGGCACCGGGGAGCTGTTTTTT. Translated, it gives CASSYSSGRGTGELFF.

In this sample, this clonotype turned up a few times. The chain combines TRBV11-2 with TRBJ1-2; unclear D gene. V was trimmed by 1 base and J by 3 bases, leaving 6 bases between them. In germline, CDR1 is SGHAT, CDR2 FQNNGV. CDR3 size: 13 residues. Here the CDR3 DNA reads TGTGCCAGCAGCTTAGGGGTTTACTATGGCTACACCTTC. Encoded protein: CASSLGVYYGYTF.

Only a few counts were recorded for this clonotype. This chain links TRBV5-6 with TRBJ2-7; D possibly corresponds to TRBD1 (6 bases). In germline, CDR1 is SGHDT, CDR2 YYEEEE. CDR3 length equals 15 residues. Trimming left V 4 bases short and J 5 bases short, with 19 bases between. CDR3 loop: CASSPEIRGFHEQYF. CDR3 bases: TGTGCCAGCAGCCCAGAGATCAGGGGATTCCACGAGCAGTACTTC.

This clonotype has a handful of counts. The V call is TRBV29-1, the J call TRBJ1-1; no definite D call. CDR1 and CDR2 (germline): SQVTM, ANQGSEA. The CDR3 runs to 13 residues. V was clipped by 4 bases and J by 1 base, with 10 bases between them. This CDR3 is CSVVWQPNTEAFF. CDR3 nucleotide sequence: TGCAGCGTTGTTTGGCAGCCGAACACTGAAGCTTTCTTT.

The rearrangement links TRBV7-2 to TRBJ1-6, with D tentatively TRBD1 (6 bases). This CDR3 comprises 14 residues. Germline V gene data show CDR1 as SGHTA and CDR2 as FQGNSA. V shed 3 bases and J shed 9 bases, with 12 bases lying between them. The DNA for the CDR3 is TGTGCCAGCAGCTTTTGGGGGCGGGGTTCACCCCTCCACTTT. Translation: CASSFWGRGSPLHF.

This clonotype was counted at least ten times. The chain links TRBV7-2 to TRBJ2-7; 10 nucleotides line up with TRBD1. Looked up from germline, CDR1 is SGHTA and CDR2 is FQGNSA. The ends lost 3 bases at V and 6 bases at J; junction bases unmatched: 14. This CDR3 contains 17 residues. The DNA for the CDR3 is TGTGCCAGCAGCTTCGCACCCCCGGGACAGGGGCTTTCCGAGCAGTACTTC. This sequence encodes CASSFAPPGQGLSEQYF.

This clonotype was detected many times. The rearrangement uses TRBV29-1 and TRBJ2-5; tentative D call: TRBD2 (5 bases). Germline V gene lookup returns CDR1 SQVTM and CDR2 ANQGSEA. CDR3 size: 13 residues. Written as DNA, the CDR3 is TGCACCGACTATGGTCCTAACCAAGAGACCCAGTACTTC. It yields the protein CTDYGPNQETQYF.

V is TRBV7-2 and J is TRBJ2-2; possibly TRBD1 for D (5 bases). The germline gives CDR1 SGHTA, CDR2 FQGNSA. The CDR3 extends over 14 amino acids. V lost 5 bases and J lost 7, with 14 bases in between. DNA for the CDR3: TGTGCCAGCAGCGGAGTACAGGAAGGCGGGGAGCTGTTTTTT. Its protein is CASSGVQEGGELFF.

This clonotype showed up many times. The rearrangement uses TRBV27 and TRBJ1-1; no clear D. The CDR3 covers 15 residues. Germline lookup yields CDR1 MNHEY and CDR2 SMNVEV (reference sequence). The ends were cut back, 0 bases at V and 0 bases at J, with 8 bases in the middle. The CDR3 reads CASSLSLLMNTEAFF. The CDR3 DNA is TGTGCCAGCAGTTTATCCCTGTTAATGAACACTGAAGCTTTCTTT.

This clonotype was seen a few times. V and J are TRBV7-9 and TRBJ2-7; D unclear. From germline, CDR1 is SEHNR and CDR2 FQNEAQ (reference sequence). V shed 3 bases and J shed 7 bases, with 10 bases lying between them. The CDR3 has 12 residues. The CDR3 nucleotides read TGTGCCAGCAGCTTTTCCCTCCGTGAGCAGTACTTC. Translated: CASSFSLREQYF.

The sample holds a few counts of this clonotype. The V gene is TRBV2, the J gene TRBJ2-1, with D perhaps matching TRBD2 (6 bases). The V gene's germline CDR1 is SNHLY and CDR2 FYNNEI. CDR3 length: 12 amino acids. V was pared by 8 bases and J by 9 bases, with 14 bases between. The CDR3 coding sequence is TGTGCCAGCTTCTCAAGGGGACTTGAGCAGTTCTTC. Its protein product is CASFSRGLEQFF.

This clonotype was counted a few times. The V call is TRBV12-3 or TRBV12-4, the J call TRBJ2-2; unclear D gene. V gave up 4 bases and J gave up 9 bases, with 12 bases separating them. The CDR3 sequence is 13 residues long. Here the CDR3 DNA reads TGTGCCAGCAGTTCCAGCACAGCAAGGGAGCTGTTTTTT. Protein sequence: CASSSSTARELFF.

Only a few counts were recorded for this clonotype. The chain has TRBV7-9 and TRBJ1-2; unclear D gene. There are 14 residues in the CDR3. Germline CDR1 reads SEHNR; CDR2 reads FQNEAQ (reference sequence). Between the trimmed V and J ends, which lost 1 base and 2 bases, there was a span of 8 bases. DNA of the CDR3: TGTGCCAGCAGCTTAGTTCCAGAAAACTATGGCTACACCTTC. Protein: CASSLVPENYGYTF. The full variable domain, rest sourced from reference TRBV7-9 and TRBJ1-2, is DTGVSQNPRHKITKRGQNVTFRCDPISEHNRLYWYRQTLGQGPEFLTYFQNEAQLEKSRLLSDRFSAERPKGSFSTLEIQRTEQGDSAMYLCASSLVPENYGYTFGSGTRLTVV.

There are many counts of this clonotype. The V and J genes are TRBV7-2 and TRBJ1-6; no clear D. The CDR3 consists of 15 residues. Deletions cut 8 bases from V and 10 bases from J, with 21 bases between. Germline V gene lookup returns CDR1 SGHTA and CDR2 FQGNSA. For the CDR3, the DNA is TGTGCCAGCTCTTCTCGTCCAAGGGTCTGGTCACCCCTCCACTTT. It codes for CASSSRPRVWSPLHF.

This clonotype was seen at least ten times. This sequence joins TRBV3-1 and TRBJ1-5, with D tentatively TRBD1 (6 bases). Trimming cost V 3 bases and J 2 bases, with 8 bases left between them. CDR3 size: 14 residues. Germline V gives CDR1 LGHDT, CDR2 YNNKEL (reference sequence). CDR3 region: CASSHRGGNQPQHF. Here the CDR3 DNA reads TGTGCCAGCAGCCACAGGGGTGGCAATCAGCCCCAGCATTTT. The complete variable domain, with remaining parts taken from reference TRBV3-1 and TRBJ1-5, reads DTAVSQTPKYLVTQMGNDKSIKCEQNLGHDTMYWYKQDSKKFLKIMFSYNNKELIINETVPNRFSPKSPDKAHLNLHINSLELGDSAVYFCASSHRGGNQPQHFGDGTRLSIL.